Here is one T cell receptor (beta chain) with its context. The antigen is unknown. PCR primers comprised 60 Vbeta and 13 Jbeta primers. Sequencing was performed with immunoSEQ multiplex PCR; in TCRdb, only in-frame clones are kept and a portion is missing. The data show 150,000 to 200,000 clones, with around 74% seen just once and roughly 1.9% held by the top ten. The data are from a study of cytomegalovirus exposure and HLA in healthy donors. Overall study findings and caveats: In a later analysis, an Asian-associated ancestry cluster reportedly showed fewer N-insertions than the approximately 620-donor mean. The investigators catalogued some 150 TCR beta chains as cytomegalovirus-associated. One variant, a missense change in DCLRE1C, was linked in a later analysis to TCR beta V- and J-gene trimming.

The sample was PBMCs. The sequence was collected from a female donor in good health and CMV-seronegative.

CDR3 in DNA: TGCAGCGTTGAAGATGGCGGGGACAGGGCCCAGCATTTT. Translation: CSVEDGGDRAQHF. The V gene is TRBV29-1, the J gene TRBJ1-5; TRBD1 aligns across 9 bases. CDR1 and CDR2 from the germline V gene are SQVTM and ANQGSEA. The CDR3 sequence is 13 residues long. J gave up 11 bases and V 0 bases, and 5 bases lay outside the gene matches. The complete variable domain, with remaining parts taken from reference TRBV29-1 and TRBJ1-5, reads SAVISQKPSRDICQRGTSLTIQCQVDSQVTMMFWYRQQPGQSLTLIATANQGSEATYESGFVIDKFPISRPNLTFSTLTVSNMSPEDSSIYLCSVEDGGDRAQHFGDGTRLSIL.